Listed below are T cell receptor beta chains from one sample, sequenced in a study of shared clonotypes between healthy human individuals. Data came from immunoSEQ multiplex PCR; TCRdb stores just in-frame clones and leaves some out. This table has about 1 million clones, under 80% appearing once. The sequenced material came from memory CD4+ T cells sorted from blood. The receptor source for this set is a man aged 18 to 30 in good health. CDR3s include the opening cysteine and the closing phenylalanine or tryptophan. D genes are given only for firm matches. Where a row states a size, it is once, few, many or the class of an expanded clone; other rows omit it.

V: TRBV7-2
J: TRBJ2-7
size: NA
length: 15
D: NA
CDR3: CASSLPQGSWGEQYF
DNA: TGTGCCAGCAGCCTTCCTCAAGGCAGTTGGGGCGAGCAGTACTTC

V: TRBV30
J: TRBJ1-3
size: NA
length: 15
D: NA
CDR3: CAWRAGGASGNTIYF
DNA: TGTGCCTGGAGGGCAGGAGGGGCCTCTGGAAACACCATATATTTT

V: TRBV5-6
J: TRBJ1-1
size: NA
length: 13
D: NA
CDR3: CASILQGNTEAFF
DNA: TGTGCCAGCATATTACAGGGAAACACTGAAGCTTTCTTT

V: TRBV28
J: TRBJ2-7
size: NA
length: 14
D: NA
CDR3: CASSLSASSYEQYF
DNA: TGTGCCAGCAGTCTTAGCGCCAGCTCCTACGAGCAGTACTTC

V: TRBV7-3
J: TRBJ2-1
size: NA
length: 14
D: NA
CDR3: CASSRPPQDNEQFF
DNA: TGTGCCAGCAGCCGCCCCCCGCAGGACAATGAGCAGTTCTTC

V: TRBV7-2
J: TRBJ2-5
size: NA
length: 16
D: NA
CDR3: CASSLRGRAYQETQYF
DNA: TGTGCCAGCAGCTTAAGGGGGAGGGCGTACCAAGAGACCCAGTACTTC

V: TRBV5-5
J: TRBJ1-3
size: few
length: 16
D: NA
CDR3: CASSVRQEHSGNTIYF
DNA: TGTGCCAGCAGCGTTCGACAGGAACACTCTGGAAACACCATATATTTT

V: TRBV4-1
J: TRBJ1-5
size: NA
length: 15
D: NA
CDR3: CASSQGGAWNQPQHF
DNA: TGCGCCAGCAGCCAAGGGGGGGCTTGGAATCAGCCCCAGCATTTT

V: TRBV7-3
J: TRBJ2-2
size: NA
length: 14
D: TRBD1
CDR3: CASSPTGGAGELFF
DNA: TGTGCCAGCAGCCCGACAGGGGGAGCGGGGGAGCTGTTTTTT

V: TRBV7-6
J: TRBJ2-7
size: NA
length: 18
D: NA
CDR3: CASSLAGKITGLSYEQYF
DNA: TGTGCCAGCAGCTTAGCGGGAAAAATAACTGGACTCTCCTACGAGCAGTACTTC

V: TRBV11-2
J: TRBJ2-3
size: NA
length: 16
D: TRBD2
CDR3: CASSLGAGERTDTQYF
DNA: TGTGCCAGCAGCTTAGGGGCGGGAGAAAGGACAGATACGCAGTATTTT

V: TRBV4-1
J: TRBJ2-3
size: once
length: 16
D: NA
CDR3: CASREPTGRESDTQYF
DNA: TGCGCCAGCAGGGAACCGACAGGGAGGGAATCAGATACGCAGTATTTT

V: TRBV5-8
J: TRBJ2-1
size: NA
length: 19
D: NA
CDR3: CASSLALAKATPFNNEQFF
DNA: TGTGCCAGCAGCTTGGCCCTAGCGAAAGCTACCCCTTTCAACAATGAGCAGTTCTTC

V: TRBV28
J: TRBJ2-7
size: once
length: 14
D: NA
CDR3: CASSLDGSIYEQYF
DNA: TGTGCCAGCAGTCTCGACGGCAGCATCTACGAGCAGTACTTC

V: TRBV2
J: TRBJ1-1
size: few
length: 14
D: NA
CDR3: CASRVPGTNTEAFF
DNA: TGTGCCAGCAGGGTTCCAGGGACGAACACTGAAGCTTTCTTT

V: TRBV28
J: TRBJ1-1
size: NA
length: 15
D: TRBD1
CDR3: CASSPGDRGNTKAFF
DNA: TGTGCCAGCAGTCCCGGGGACAGGGGGAATACTAAAGCTTTCTTT

V: TRBV2
J: TRBJ1-2
size: NA
length: 12
D: TRBD1
CDR3: CASAGQGGGYTF
DNA: TGTGCCAGTGCGGGCCAGGGGGGCGGCTACACCTTC

V: TRBV30
J: TRBJ1-1
size: NA
length: 14
D: NA
CDR3: CAWSVLGGRAEAFF
DNA: TGTGCCTGGAGTGTACTGGGGGGGAGGGCTGAAGCTTTCTTT

V: TRBV7-9
J: TRBJ2-1
size: NA
length: 14
D: NA
CDR3: CASSPQGPYNEQFF
DNA: TGTGCCAGCAGCCCACAGGGACCCTACAATGAGCAGTTCTTC

V: TRBV7-2
J: TRBJ2-1
size: NA
length: 15
D: NA
CDR3: CASSLAGLSYNEQFF
DNA: TGTGCCAGCAGCTTAGCGGGCCTGTCCTACAATGAGCAGTTCTTC

V: TRBV9
J: TRBJ1-4
size: NA
length: 14
D: NA
CDR3: CASSVGPEGEKLFF
DNA: TGTGCCAGCAGCGTTGGGCCCGAGGGGGAAAAACTGTTTTTT

V: TRBV6-6
J: TRBJ1-2
size: NA
length: 15
D: TRBD1
CDR3: CASSNPRDSDYGYTF
DNA: TGTGCCAGCAGTAACCCCCGGGACAGCGACTATGGCTACACCTTC

V: TRBV6-1
J: TRBJ2-3
size: NA
length: 16
D: NA
CDR3: CASSEEQAGYGDTQYF
DNA: TGTGCCAGCAGTGAAGAGCAGGCCGGTTATGGAGATACGCAGTATTTT

V: TRBV5-1
J: TRBJ2-5
size: NA
length: 15
D: NA
CDR3: CASSLMWGGGETQYF
DNA: TGCGCCAGCAGCTTGATGTGGGGAGGGGGAGAGACCCAGTACTTC

V: TRBV4-2
J: TRBJ2-5
size: NA
length: 17
D: TRBD2
CDR3: CASSQPTASGYIETQYF
DNA: TGTGCCAGCAGCCAACCCACGGCTAGCGGGTATATAGAGACCCAGTACTTC

V: TRBV6-1
J: TRBJ2-5
size: NA
length: 14
D: NA
CDR3: CASSDRSIQETQYF
DNA: TGTGCCAGCAGTGATCGGTCTATCCAAGAGACCCAGTACTTC

V: TRBV5-1
J: TRBJ2-1
size: NA
length: 15
D: NA
CDR3: CASSLQESSYNEQFF
DNA: TGCGCCAGCAGCTTGCAGGAAAGCTCCTACAATGAGCAGTTCTTC

V: TRBV30
J: TRBJ1-1
size: once
length: 14
D: TRBD1
CDR3: CAWTRTGAGAEAFF
DNA: TGTGCCTGGACCCGGACAGGCGCGGGCGCTGAAGCTTTCTTT

V: TRBV7-2
J: TRBJ2-1
size: NA
length: 15
D: TRBD2
CDR3: CASSRGTSGVIEQFF
DNA: TGTGCCAGCAGCCGCGGGACTAGCGGGGTCATCGAGCAGTTCTTC

V: TRBV19
J: TRBJ1-4
size: NA
length: 14
D: TRBD1
CDR3: CASSVGQGSLKLFF
DNA: TGTGCCAGTAGTGTGGGACAGGGGAGTTTAAAACTGTTTTTT

V: TRBV29-1
J: TRBJ2-3
size: NA
length: 13
D: NA
CDR3: CSVEGPRGDTQYF
DNA: TGCAGCGTTGAGGGCCCGAGGGGAGATACGCAGTATTTT

V: TRBV4-1
J: TRBJ2-1
size: NA
length: 15
D: TRBD2
CDR3: CASSQGGTNPNEQFF
DNA: TGCGCCAGCAGCCAAGGGGGGACTAATCCGAATGAGCAGTTCTTC

V: TRBV29-1
J: TRBJ1-3
size: NA
length: 12
D: NA
CDR3: CSVVPSGNTIYF
DNA: TGCAGCGTTGTACCATCTGGAAACACCATATATTTT

V: TRBV5-8
J: TRBJ2-5
size: few
length: 13
D: NA
CDR3: CASSSPTQETQYF
DNA: TGTGCCAGCAGTTCACCAACCCAAGAGACCCAGTACTTC

V: TRBV6-6
J: TRBJ1-1
size: few
length: 12
D: NA
CDR3: CASTPMNTEAFF
DNA: TGTGCCAGCACGCCAATGAACACTGAAGCTTTCTTT

V: TRBV9
J: TRBJ2-1
size: NA
length: 18
D: TRBD2
CDR3: CASSVAPLGLAGGNEQFF
DNA: TGTGCCAGCAGCGTAGCGCCCCTGGGACTAGCGGGAGGTAATGAGCAGTTCTTC

V: TRBV2
J: TRBJ2-7
size: NA
length: 14
D: NA
CDR3: CASSGQGSSYEQYF
DNA: TGTGCCAGCAGTGGCCAGGGAAGTTCCTACGAGCAGTACTTC

V: TRBV6-6
J: TRBJ1-2
size: NA
length: 14
D: TRBD1
CDR3: CASSGQVQNYGYTF
DNA: TGTGCCAGCAGCGGACAGGTTCAGAACTATGGCTACACCTTC

V: TRBV15
J: TRBJ1-6
size: few
length: 15
D: NA
CDR3: CATSRAGDSASPLHF
DNA: TGTGCCACCAGCAGAGCAGGGGATTCAGCTTCACCCCTCCACTTT

V: TRBV10-3
J: TRBJ2-7
size: NA
length: 13
D: TRBD2
CDR3: CASGLASPYEQYF
DNA: TGTGCCTCGGGACTAGCGAGTCCCTACGAGCAGTACTTC

V: TRBV28
J: TRBJ2-5
size: NA
length: 16
D: TRBD1
CDR3: CASSIPRTGKMETQYF
DNA: TGTGCCAGCAGTATCCCCCGGACAGGGAAGATGGAGACCCAGTACTTC

V: TRBV9
J: TRBJ1-2
size: NA
length: 16
D: NA
CDR3: CASSPYQQGRGYGYTF
DNA: TGTGCCAGCAGCCCTTACCAACAGGGTAGGGGCTATGGCTACACCTTC

V: TRBV9
J: TRBJ1-1
size: NA
length: 13
D: NA
CDR3: CASSVRRDTEAFF
DNA: TGTGCCAGCAGCGTACGCAGGGACACTGAAGCTTTCTTT

V: TRBV11-2
J: TRBJ2-5
size: NA
length: 16
D: NA
CDR3: CASTLSEAAYQETQYF
DNA: TGTGCCAGCACCCTGTCGGAGGCAGCGTACCAAGAGACCCAGTACTTC

V: TRBV7-2
J: TRBJ2-3
size: NA
length: 15
D: NA
CDR3: CASSFGQRTSDTQYF
DNA: TGTGCCAGCAGCTTCGGACAGAGGACGTCAGATACGCAGTATTTT

V: TRBV6-1
J: TRBJ2-3
size: NA
length: 15
D: NA
CDR3: CASSERPSVADTQYF
DNA: TGTGCCAGCAGTGAACGGCCCTCAGTCGCAGATACGCAGTATTTT

V: TRBV30
J: TRBJ1-6
size: NA
length: 13
D: TRBD1
CDR3: CASQGQGNSPLHF
DNA: TGTGCCTCGCAGGGACAGGGTAATTCACCCCTCCACTTT

V: TRBV11-2
J: TRBJ2-1
size: NA
length: 16
D: NA
CDR3: CASSGSRGGTESEQFF
DNA: TGTGCCAGCAGCGGTAGTAGGGGCGGCACAGAAAGTGAGCAGTTCTTC

V: TRBV18
J: TRBJ1-1
size: NA
length: 15
D: NA
CDR3: CASSQQDGGLTEAFF
DNA: TGTGCCAGCTCACAACAGGACGGCGGGCTCACTGAAGCTTTCTTT

V: TRBV11-3
J: TRBJ1-5
size: NA
length: 14
D: NA
CDR3: CASSSSISNQPQHF
DNA: TGTGCCAGCAGCTCATCCATAAGCAATCAGCCCCAGCATTTT

V: TRBV18
J: TRBJ2-7
size: NA
length: 14
D: NA
CDR3: CASSPQGPPYEQYF
DNA: TGTGCCAGCTCACCCCAGGGCCCACCCTACGAGCAGTACTTC

V: TRBV27
J: TRBJ1-1
size: NA
length: 12
D: NA
CDR3: CASRVSGREAFF
DNA: TGTGCCAGCAGGGTGAGCGGGAGAGAAGCTTTCTTT

V: TRBV2
J: TRBJ1-2
size: NA
length: 13
D: NA
CDR3: CASSGTAAWGYTF
DNA: TGTGCCAGCAGTGGTACGGCGGCCTGGGGCTACACCTTC

V: TRBV5-1
J: TRBJ2-7
size: NA
length: 15
D: NA
CDR3: CASSLNGGPPYEQYF
DNA: TGCGCCAGCAGCTTGAACGGGGGTCCCCCCTACGAGCAGTACTTC

V: TRBV18
J: TRBJ1-3
size: NA
length: 14
D: TRBD1
CDR3: CASSGQGSRNTIYF
DNA: TGTGCCAGCTCGGGACAGGGTTCCAGAAACACCATATATTTT